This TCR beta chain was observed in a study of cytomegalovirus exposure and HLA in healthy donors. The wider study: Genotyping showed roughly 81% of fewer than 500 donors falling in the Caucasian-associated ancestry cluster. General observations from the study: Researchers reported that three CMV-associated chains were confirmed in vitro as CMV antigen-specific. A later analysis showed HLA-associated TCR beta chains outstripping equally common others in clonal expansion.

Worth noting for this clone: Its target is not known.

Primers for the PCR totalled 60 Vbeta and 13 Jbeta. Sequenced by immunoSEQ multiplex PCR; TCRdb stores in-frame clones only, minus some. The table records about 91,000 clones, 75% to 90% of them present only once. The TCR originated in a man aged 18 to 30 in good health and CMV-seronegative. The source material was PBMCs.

Written as DNA, the CDR3 is TGTGCCAGCAGTGACGACGGACAGACTGTACGATACGAGCAGTACTTC. The encoded protein is CASSDDGQTVRYEQYF. The chain links TRBV6-1 to TRBJ2-7; D might be TRBD1 (6 bases). Trimming took 3 bases from V and 4 from J, leaving 19 bases between them. The germline V gene has CDR1 MNHNS and CDR2 SASEGT. This CDR3 has 16 amino acids.